This T cell receptor (beta chain) derives from a study of beta chain features in type 1 diabetes. Findings and caveats of the study: In these data, an HLA type influence on TCRB rearrangement remained unresolved. Among patients with Type 1 diabetes, TCRB CDR3s were moderately but significantly shorter in every one of the four CD4+ subsets.

The sequenced template was cDNA made from the entire isolated RNA. Clones were read by immunoSEQ multiplex PCR, and TCRdb kept only the in-frame ones, dropping some. The sample has 500,000 to 650,000 clones; 12% are singletons. A few counts support this clone. Its target is not known. This TCR derives from a man aged 25-40 years with type 1 diabetes. The material sequenced was naive CD4+ T cells from blood.

The CDR3 sequence is CASSPGTAYNEQFF. CDR3 nucleotides: TGTGCCAGCTCACCGGGGACAGCCTACAATGAGCAGTTCTTC. The chain carries TRBV18 and TRBJ2-1; 7 bases fit TRBD1. After removal of 3 bases from V and 2 bases from J, the junction contained 1 base not matched to a gene. There are 14 residues in the CDR3. Germline loops: CDR1 KGHSH, CDR2 LQKENI.